This T cell receptor beta chain comes out of a study of cytomegalovirus exposure and HLA in healthy donors. The method was immunoSEQ multiplex PCR; TCRdb's version includes in-frame clones alone and lacks a portion of them. The table includes over 110,000 clones, approximately 86% detected once. A remark on this clone: The target antigen is unknown.

V lost 1 base to trimming and J lost 2 bases; unmatched junction nucleotides: 2. CDR1 SGHRS and CDR2 YFSETQ come from the germline V gene. CDR3 length: 14 residues. The study, taken as a whole, reports: Rarity marked most TCR sequences, yet some public TCRs occurred in many donors. TCR beta chains numbering some 150 were designated cytomegalovirus-associated.

The TCR originated in a man in his late teens or twenties in good health and CMV-seropositive. Sequences were obtained from PBMCs. The chain employs TRBV5-1 and TRBJ2-7; TRBD1 matches at 8 bases. CDR3 sequence reads: CASSLRTGTYEQYF. The CDR3 nucleotides read TGCGCCAGCAGCTTGAGGACAGGGACCTACGAGCAGTACTTC. Supplemented by reference TRBV5-1 and TRBJ2-7, the full variable domain reads KAGVTQTPRYLIKTRGQQVTLSCSPISGHRSVSWYQQTPGQGLQFLFEYFSETQRNKGNFPGRFSGRQFSNSRSEMNVSTLELGDSALYLCASSLRTGTYEQYFGPGTRLTVT.